The T cell receptor (beta chain) under discussion was sequenced for a study of T cells in Graves' hyperthyroidism and ophthalmopathy. This clonotype was picked up a small number of times. CDR3 length: 16 amino acids. CDR1 SEHNR and CDR2 FQNEAQ come from the germline V gene (reference sequence). Trimming removed 1 base at V and 1 base at J, with 14 bases between. Researchers took RNA transcripts and amplified the TCR beta CDR3 regions from them. During a first-round RT-PCR of the TCR CDR3, the HTBI primer set was used. A single record per CDR3 protein comes from TCRdb applying MiXCR to the multiplex PCR reads. The sample includes approximately 590,000 distinct CDR3 sequences, approximately 15% of them seen just once.

The TCR originated in a woman aged 25 to 39 with Graves' hyperthyroidism. The rearrangement uses TRBV7-9 and TRBJ2-7; D is possibly TRBD2 (5 bases). The sequencing sample was made of blood. The CDR3 DNA sequence: TGTGCCAGCAGCTTAGGGGGTCGGGGTGAGTCCTACGAGCAGTACTTC. This encodes CASSLGGRGESYEQYF.